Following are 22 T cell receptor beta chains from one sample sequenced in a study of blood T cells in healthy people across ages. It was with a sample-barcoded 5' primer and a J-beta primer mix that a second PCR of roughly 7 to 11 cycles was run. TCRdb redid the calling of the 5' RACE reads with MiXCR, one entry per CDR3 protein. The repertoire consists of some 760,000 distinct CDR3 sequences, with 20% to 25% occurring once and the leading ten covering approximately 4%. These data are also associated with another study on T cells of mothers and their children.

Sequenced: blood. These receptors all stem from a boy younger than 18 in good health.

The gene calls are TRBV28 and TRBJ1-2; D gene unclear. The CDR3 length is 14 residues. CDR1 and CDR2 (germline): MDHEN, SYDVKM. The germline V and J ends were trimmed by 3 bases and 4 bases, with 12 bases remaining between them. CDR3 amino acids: CASSLNGIGYGYTF. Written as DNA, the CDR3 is TGTGCCAGCAGTTTGAACGGGATTGGCTATGGCTACACCTTC.

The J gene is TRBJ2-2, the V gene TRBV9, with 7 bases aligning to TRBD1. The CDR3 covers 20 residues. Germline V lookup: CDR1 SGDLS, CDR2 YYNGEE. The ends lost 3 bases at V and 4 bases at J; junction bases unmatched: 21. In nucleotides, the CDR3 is TGTGCCAGCAGCGCCCAGGGGGATGTCCTCATAGGGGTAACCACCGGGGAGCTGTTTTTT. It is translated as CASSAQGDVLIGVTTGELFF.

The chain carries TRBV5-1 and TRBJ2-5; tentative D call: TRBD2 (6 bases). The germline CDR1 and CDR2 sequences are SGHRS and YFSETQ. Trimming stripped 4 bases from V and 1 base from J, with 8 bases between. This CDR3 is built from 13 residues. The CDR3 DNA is TGCGCCAGCAGCATGCGGGGCCAAGAGACCCAGTACTTC. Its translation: CASSMRGQETQYF.

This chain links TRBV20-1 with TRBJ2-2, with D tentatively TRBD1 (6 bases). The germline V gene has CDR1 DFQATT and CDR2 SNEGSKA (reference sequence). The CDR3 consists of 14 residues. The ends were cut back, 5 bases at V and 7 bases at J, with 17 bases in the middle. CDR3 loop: CSAGSGTHSGELFF. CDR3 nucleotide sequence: TGCAGTGCTGGTTCCGGGACACACAGCGGGGAGCTGTTTTTT.

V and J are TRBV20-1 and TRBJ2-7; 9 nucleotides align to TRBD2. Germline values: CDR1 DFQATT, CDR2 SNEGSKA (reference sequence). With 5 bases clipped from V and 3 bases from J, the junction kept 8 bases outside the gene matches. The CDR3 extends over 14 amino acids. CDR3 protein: CSAPIAGAIYEQYF. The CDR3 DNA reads TGCAGTGCTCCGATAGCGGGAGCAATCTACGAGCAGTACTTC.

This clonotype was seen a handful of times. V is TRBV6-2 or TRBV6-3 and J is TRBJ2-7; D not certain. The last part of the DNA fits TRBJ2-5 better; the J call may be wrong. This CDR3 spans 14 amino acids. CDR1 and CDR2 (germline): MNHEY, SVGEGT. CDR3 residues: CASSYSSKRETQYF. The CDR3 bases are TGTGCCAGCAGTTACTCGAGCAAGAGGGAGACCCAGTACTTC.

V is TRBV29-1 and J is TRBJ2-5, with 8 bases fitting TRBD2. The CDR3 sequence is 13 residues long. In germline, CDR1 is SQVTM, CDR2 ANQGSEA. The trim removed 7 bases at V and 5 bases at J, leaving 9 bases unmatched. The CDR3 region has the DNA TGCAGCGAGACCGGGGGGGCTGGGGAGACCCAGTACTTC. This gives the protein CSETGGAGETQYF.

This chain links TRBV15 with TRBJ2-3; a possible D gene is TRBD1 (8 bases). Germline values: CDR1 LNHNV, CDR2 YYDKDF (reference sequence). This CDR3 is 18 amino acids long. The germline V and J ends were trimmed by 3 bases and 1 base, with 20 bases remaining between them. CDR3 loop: CATSSDPRTGRGTDTQYF. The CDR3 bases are TGTGCCACCAGCAGTGATCCTCGGACAGGGAGGGGCACAGATACGCAGTATTTT.

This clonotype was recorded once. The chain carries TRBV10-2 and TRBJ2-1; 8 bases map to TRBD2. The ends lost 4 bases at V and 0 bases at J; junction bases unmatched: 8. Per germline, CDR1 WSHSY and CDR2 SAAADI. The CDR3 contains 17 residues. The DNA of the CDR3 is TGCGCCAGCAGTGGTTTAGCGGGGCATAGCTCCTACAATGAGCAGTTCTTC. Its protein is CASSGLAGHSSYNEQFF.

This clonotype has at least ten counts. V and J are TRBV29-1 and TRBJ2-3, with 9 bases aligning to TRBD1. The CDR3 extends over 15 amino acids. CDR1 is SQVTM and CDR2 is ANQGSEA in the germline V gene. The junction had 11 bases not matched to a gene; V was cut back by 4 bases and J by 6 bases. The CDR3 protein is CSVGIRGQGGDTQYF. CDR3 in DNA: TGCAGCGTTGGTATTCGGGGACAGGGAGGCGATACGCAGTATTTT.

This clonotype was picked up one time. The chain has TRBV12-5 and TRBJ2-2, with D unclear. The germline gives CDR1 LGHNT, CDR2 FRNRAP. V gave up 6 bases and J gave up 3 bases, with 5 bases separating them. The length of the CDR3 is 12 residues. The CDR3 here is CASGLDTGELFF. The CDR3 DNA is TGTGCTAGTGGCCTTGACACCGGGGAGCTGTTTTTT.

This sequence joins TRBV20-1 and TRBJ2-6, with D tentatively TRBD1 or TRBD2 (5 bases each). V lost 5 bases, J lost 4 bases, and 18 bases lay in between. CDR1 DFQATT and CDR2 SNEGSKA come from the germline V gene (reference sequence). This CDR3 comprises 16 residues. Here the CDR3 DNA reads TGCAGTGCTCGCGCTTCGCAGGGAGCCGGGGCCAACGTCCTGACTTTC. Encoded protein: CSARASQGAGANVLTF.

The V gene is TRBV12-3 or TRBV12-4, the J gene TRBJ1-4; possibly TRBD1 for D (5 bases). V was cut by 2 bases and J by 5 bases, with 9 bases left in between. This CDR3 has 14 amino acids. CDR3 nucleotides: TGTGCCAGCAGTTTATCAGGGATAAATGAAAAACTGTTTTTT. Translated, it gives CASSLSGINEKLFF.

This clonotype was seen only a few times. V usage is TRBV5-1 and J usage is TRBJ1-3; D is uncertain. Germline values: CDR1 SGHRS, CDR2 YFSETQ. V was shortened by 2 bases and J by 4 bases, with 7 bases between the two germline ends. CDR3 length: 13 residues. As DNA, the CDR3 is TGCGCCAGCAGCTTTGAGGACGGAAACACCATATATTTT. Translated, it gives CASSFEDGNTIYF.

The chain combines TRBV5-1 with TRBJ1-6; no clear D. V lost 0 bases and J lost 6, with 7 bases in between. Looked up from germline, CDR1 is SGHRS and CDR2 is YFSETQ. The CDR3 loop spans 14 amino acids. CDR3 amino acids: CASSLDGINSPLHF. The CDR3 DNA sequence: TGCGCCAGCAGCTTGGACGGGATTAATTCACCCCTCCACTTT.

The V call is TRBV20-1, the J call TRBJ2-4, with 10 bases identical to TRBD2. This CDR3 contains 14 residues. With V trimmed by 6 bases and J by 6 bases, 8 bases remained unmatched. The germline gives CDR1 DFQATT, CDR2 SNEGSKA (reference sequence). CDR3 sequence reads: CSALGTSVGNIQYF. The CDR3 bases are TGCAGTGCCCTTGGGACTAGCGTTGGAAACATTCAGTACTTC.

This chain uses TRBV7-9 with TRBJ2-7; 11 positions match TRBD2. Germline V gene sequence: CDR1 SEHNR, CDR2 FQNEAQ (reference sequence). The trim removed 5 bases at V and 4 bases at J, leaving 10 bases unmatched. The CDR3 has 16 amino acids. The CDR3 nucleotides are TGTGCCAGCAGCCCCCTCGCGAGACTAGCGGGATACGAGCAGTACTTC. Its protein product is CASSPLARLAGYEQYF. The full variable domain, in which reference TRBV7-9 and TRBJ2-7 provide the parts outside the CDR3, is DTGVSQNPRHKITKRGQNVTFRCDPISEHNRLYWYRQTLGQGPEFLTYFQNEAQLEKSRLLSDRFSAERPKGSFSTLEIQRTEQGDSAMYLCASSPLARLAGYEQYFGPGTRLTVT.

The CDR3 protein is CSGRAQAEWDWYNEQFF. The CDR3 bases are TGCAGCGGACGGGCACAGGCTGAGTGGGACTGGTACAATGAGCAGTTCTTC. The V and J genes are TRBV20-1 and TRBJ2-1, with D possibly TRBD2 on 6 matching bases. The CDR3 extends over 17 amino acids. Germline V gene lookup returns CDR1 DFQATT and CDR2 SNEGSKA (reference sequence).

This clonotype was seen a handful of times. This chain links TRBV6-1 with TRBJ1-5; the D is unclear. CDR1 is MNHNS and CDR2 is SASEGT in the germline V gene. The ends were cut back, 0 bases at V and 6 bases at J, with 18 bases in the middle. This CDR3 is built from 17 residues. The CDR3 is CASSEAFPPGWPQPQHF. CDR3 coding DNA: TGTGCCAGCAGTGAAGCTTTCCCGCCGGGGTGGCCTCAGCCCCAGCATTTT.

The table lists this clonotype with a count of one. CDR3 bases: TGCAGCGTGACCGAAAGGAGCTCCTACGAGCAGTACTTC. This gives the protein CSVTERSSYEQYF. The chain recombines TRBV29-1 with TRBJ2-7; D not certain. CDR1 is SQVTM, CDR2 ANQGSEA, per germline. CDR3 size: 13 residues. V lost 6 bases, J lost 0 bases, and 12 bases lay in between.

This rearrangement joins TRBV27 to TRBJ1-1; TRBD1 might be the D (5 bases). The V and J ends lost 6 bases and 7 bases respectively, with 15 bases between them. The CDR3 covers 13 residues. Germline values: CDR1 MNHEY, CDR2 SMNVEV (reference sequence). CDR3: CASSPPGRSEAFF. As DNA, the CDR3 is TGTGCCAGCAGCCCACCGGGACGAAGTGAAGCTTTCTTT.

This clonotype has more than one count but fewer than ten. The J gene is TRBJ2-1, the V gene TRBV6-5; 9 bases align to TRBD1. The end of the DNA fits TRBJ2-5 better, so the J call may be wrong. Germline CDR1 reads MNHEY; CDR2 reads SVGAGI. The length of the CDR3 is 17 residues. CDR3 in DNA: TGTGCCAGCAGTTCCATACACGGACAGGGGCTATGGGAGACCCAGTACTTC. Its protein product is CASSSIHGQGLWETQYF.